A selection of T cell receptor beta chains follows, all from one sample in a study of cytomegalovirus exposure and HLA in healthy donors. Data came from immunoSEQ multiplex PCR; TCRdb stores just in-frame clones and leaves some out. This sample yields about 70,000 clones, of which less than 70% are seen a single time; about 3% belongs to the top ten. The sequenced sample was PBMCs. These receptors came from a young man in good health and CMV-seronegative. Each CDR3 is given with its conserved first and last residue. D genes are given only for firm matches. Size tells how often a clone was seen (once, few, many) or the class of an expanded clone, and some rows leave it out.

clone_size,cdr3_length,j_call,v_call,d_call,cdr3_aa,cdr3_nt
few,14,TRBJ2-7,TRBV14,TRBD1,CASSTGQVYYEQYF,TGTGCCAGCAGCACGGGACAGGTTTACTACGAGCAGTACTTC
.,14,TRBJ2-7,TRBV4-1,TRBD2,CASSQDERGYEQYF,TGCGCCAGCAGCCAAGATGAGCGGGGTTACGAGCAGTACTTC
.,16,TRBJ2-1,TRBV9,TRBD2,CASSVGLAGWYNEQFF,TGTGCCAGCAGCGTAGGACTAGCGGGGTGGTACAATGAGCAGTTCTTC
.,15,TRBJ1-1,TRBV7-2,TRBD1,CASSSLTGGAAEAFF,TGTGCCAGCAGCTCGCTGACAGGGGGCGCGGCTGAAGCTTTCTTT
.,19,TRBJ2-4,TRBV19,.,CASSLAIPRYQLAKNIQYF,TGTGCCAGTAGTCTAGCGATTCCAAGATACCAACTAGCCAAAAACATTCAGTACTTC
.,15,TRBJ1-2,TRBV6-5,TRBD1,CASSSGQGLYYGYTF,TGTGCCAGCAGTTCCGGACAGGGGCTCTACTATGGCTACACCTTC
.,17,TRBJ2-7,TRBV7-8,TRBD2,CASSPGLAGGYTYEQYF,TGTGCCAGCAGCCCGGGACTAGCGGGGGGCTACACCTACGAGCAGTACTTC
once,14,TRBJ2-7,TRBV7-9,TRBD1,CASSSGTEPYEQYF,TGTGCCAGCAGCTCCGGGACAGAACCCTACGAGCAGTACTTC
.,12,TRBJ2-3,TRBV6-6,.,CASSSGLDTQYF,TGTGCCAGCAGTTCGGGTTTGGATACGCAGTATTTT
.,14,TRBJ2-1,TRBV27,TRBD2,CASQRGVAYNEQFF,TGTGCCTCCCAGCGGGGGGTGGCCTACAATGAGCAGTTCTTC
.,16,TRBJ2-3,TRBV12-5,TRBD2,CASGLATSGGVDTQYF,TGTGCTAGTGGTTTGGCGACTAGCGGGGGTGTAGATACGCAGTATTTT
.,17,TRBJ2-1,TRBV4-2,.,CASSQDRAGLHGNEQFF,TGTGCCAGCAGCCAAGATCGGGCGGGACTCCATGGCAATGAGCAGTTCTTC
.,14,TRBJ1-5,TRBV19,TRBD1,CASSGQAGNQPQHF,TGTGCCAGCAGCGGACAGGCGGGCAATCAGCCCCAGCATTTT
.,16,TRBJ2-5,TRBV2,TRBD2,CASSEGLAGGLETQYF,TGTGCCAGCAGTGAAGGGCTAGCGGGGGGCCTAGAGACCCAGTACTTC
.,15,TRBJ1-2,TRBV9,.,CASSARDTVNYGYTF,TGTGCCAGCAGCGCCCGGGACACTGTGAACTATGGCTACACCTTC
.,13,TRBJ1-2,TRBV2,.,CASSEDRYYGYTF,TGTGCCAGCAGTGAAGACAGATACTATGGCTACACCTTC
few,16,TRBJ2-1,TRBV7-9,.,CASSHLLRTQYNEQFF,TGTGCCAGCAGCCACCTGCTAAGGACACAATACAATGAGCAGTTCTTC
.,13,TRBJ1-5,TRBV4-1,.,CASSQGQAQPQHF,TGCGCCAGCAGCCAAGGCCAGGCCCAGCCCCAGCATTTT
few,12,TRBJ2-1,TRBV15,.,CATSRRIGEQFF,TGTGCCACCAGCAGGAGGATAGGTGAGCAGTTCTTC
.,14,TRBJ2-5,TRBV11-2,TRBD1,CASSLGTGQETQYF,TGTGCCAGCAGCTTGGGGACAGGACAAGAGACCCAGTACTTC
few,14,TRBJ2-5,TRBV5-1,.,CASSLVPLQETQYF,TGCGCCAGCAGCTTGGTGCCACTTCAAGAGACCCAGTACTTC
.,14,TRBJ1-2,TRBV7-9,.,CASSLVGPWNGYTF,TGTGCCAGCAGCTTGGTGGGGCCCTGGAATGGCTACACCTTC
.,14,TRBJ1-5,TRBV6-5,.,CASSPQGLGQPQHF,TGTGCCAGCAGCCCACAGGGTTTGGGACAGCCCCAGCATTTT
.,12,TRBJ2-5,TRBV9,.,CASSVYQETQYF,TGTGCCAGCAGCGTATATCAAGAGACCCAGTACTTC
.,13,TRBJ2-1,TRBV6-5,.,CASSSTRGDEQFF,TGTGCCAGCAGTTCTACCAGGGGTGATGAGCAGTTCTTC
.,14,TRBJ2-7,TRBV29-1,TRBD1,CSVHRGRVGGEQYF,TGCAGCGTTCACAGGGGGCGCGTTGGCGGCGAGCAGTACTTC